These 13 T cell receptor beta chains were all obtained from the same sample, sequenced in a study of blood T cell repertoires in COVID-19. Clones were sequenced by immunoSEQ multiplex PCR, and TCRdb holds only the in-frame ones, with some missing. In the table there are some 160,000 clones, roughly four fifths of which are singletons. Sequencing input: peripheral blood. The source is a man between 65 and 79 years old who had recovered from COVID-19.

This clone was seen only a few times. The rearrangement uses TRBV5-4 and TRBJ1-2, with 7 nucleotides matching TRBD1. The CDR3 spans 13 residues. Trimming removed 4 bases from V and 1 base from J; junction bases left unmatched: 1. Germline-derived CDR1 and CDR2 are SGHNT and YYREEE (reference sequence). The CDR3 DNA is TGTGCCAGCAGCCGACAGGGTAACTATGGCTACACCTTC. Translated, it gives CASSRQGNYGYTF.

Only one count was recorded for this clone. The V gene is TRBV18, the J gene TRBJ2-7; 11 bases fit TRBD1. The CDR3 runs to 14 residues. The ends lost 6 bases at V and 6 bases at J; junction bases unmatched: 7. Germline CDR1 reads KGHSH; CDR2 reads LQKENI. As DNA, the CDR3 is TGTGCCAGCTCCTCCGGGACAGGGGGTCCCGAGCAGTACTTC. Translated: CASSSGTGGPEQYF.

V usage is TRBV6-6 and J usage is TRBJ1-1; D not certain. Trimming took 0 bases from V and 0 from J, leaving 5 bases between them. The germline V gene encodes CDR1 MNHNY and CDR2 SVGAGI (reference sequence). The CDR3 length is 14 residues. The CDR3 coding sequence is TGTGCCAGCAGTTACTCAGAGATGAACACTGAAGCTTTCTTT. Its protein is CASSYSEMNTEAFF.

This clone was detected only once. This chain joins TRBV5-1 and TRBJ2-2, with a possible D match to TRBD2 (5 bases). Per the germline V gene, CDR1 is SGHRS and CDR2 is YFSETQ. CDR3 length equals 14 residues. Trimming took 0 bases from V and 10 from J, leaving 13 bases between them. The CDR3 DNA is TGCGCCAGCAGCTTGGGGCCCAGCGGCGAGGAGCTGTTTTTT. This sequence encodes CASSLGPSGEELFF. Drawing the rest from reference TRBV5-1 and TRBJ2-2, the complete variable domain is KAGVTQTPRYLIKTRGQQVTLSCSPISGHRSVSWYQQTPGQGLQFLFEYFSETQRNKGNFPGRFSGRQFSNSRSEMNVSTLELGDSALYLCASSLGPSGEELFFGEGSRLTVL.

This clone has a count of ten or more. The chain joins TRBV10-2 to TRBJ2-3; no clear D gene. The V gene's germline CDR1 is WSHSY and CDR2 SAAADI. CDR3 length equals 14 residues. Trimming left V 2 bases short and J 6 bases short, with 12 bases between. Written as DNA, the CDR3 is TGCGCCAGCAGTGAGGAATCCCCGCGGGATACGCAGTATTTT. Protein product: CASSEESPRDTQYF.

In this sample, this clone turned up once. In DNA, the CDR3 is TGTGCCAGCAGCCTACGAGGCGGGCTATTAAGCTCCTACAATGAGCAGTTCTTC. It yields the protein CASSLRGGLLSSYNEQFF. The J gene is TRBJ2-1, the V gene TRBV7-8; tentatively, D is TRBD2 (5 bases). The V and J ends lost 5 bases and 0 bases respectively, with 20 bases between them. The CDR3 is 18 residues long. Germline CDR1 and CDR2: SGHVS and FQNEAQ.

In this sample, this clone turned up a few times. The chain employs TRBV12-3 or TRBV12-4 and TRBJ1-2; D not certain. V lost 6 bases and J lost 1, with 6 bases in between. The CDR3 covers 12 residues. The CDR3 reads CASSPNNYGYTF. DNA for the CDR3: TGTGCCAGCAGCCCTAATAACTATGGCTACACCTTC.

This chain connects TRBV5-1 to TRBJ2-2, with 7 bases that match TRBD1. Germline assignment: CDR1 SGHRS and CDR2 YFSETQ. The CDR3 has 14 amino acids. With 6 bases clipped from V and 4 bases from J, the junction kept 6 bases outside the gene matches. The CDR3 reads CASNPGQTTGELFF. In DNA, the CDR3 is TGCGCCAGCAACCCGGGACAGACCACCGGGGAGCTGTTTTTT.

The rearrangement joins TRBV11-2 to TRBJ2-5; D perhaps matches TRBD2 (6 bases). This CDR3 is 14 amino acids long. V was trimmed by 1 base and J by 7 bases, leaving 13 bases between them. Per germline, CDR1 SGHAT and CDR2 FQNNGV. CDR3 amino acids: CASSLGTTEGTQYF. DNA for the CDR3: TGTGCCAGCAGCTTAGGGACTACCGAGGGGACCCAGTACTTC. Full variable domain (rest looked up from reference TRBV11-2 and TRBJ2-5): EAGVAQSPRYKIIEKRQSVAFWCNPISGHATLYWYQQILGQGPKLLIQFQNNGVVDDSQLPKDRFSAERLKGVDSTLKIQPAKLEDSAVYLCASSLGTTEGTQYFGPGTRLLVL.

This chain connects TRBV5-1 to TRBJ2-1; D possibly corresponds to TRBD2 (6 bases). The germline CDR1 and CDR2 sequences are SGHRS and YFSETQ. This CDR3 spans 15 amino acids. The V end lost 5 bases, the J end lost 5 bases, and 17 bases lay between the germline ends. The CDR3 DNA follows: TGCGCCAGCAGTCCCGGTAGTAGCGGCGACAATGAGCAGTTCTTC. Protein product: CASSPGSSGDNEQFF. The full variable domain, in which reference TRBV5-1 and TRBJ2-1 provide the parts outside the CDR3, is KAGVTQTPRYLIKTRGQQVTLSCSPISGHRSVSWYQQTPGQGLQFLFEYFSETQRNKGNFPGRFSGRQFSNSRSEMNVSTLELGDSALYLCASSPGSSGDNEQFFGPGTRLTVL.

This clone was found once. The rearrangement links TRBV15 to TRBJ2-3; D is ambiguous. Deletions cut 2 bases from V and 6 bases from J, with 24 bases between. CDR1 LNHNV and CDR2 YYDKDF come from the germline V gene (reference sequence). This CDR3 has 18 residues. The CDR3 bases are TGTGCCACCAGCAGACATCCCTCCGGCTTACTATTAATGGATACGCAGTATTTT. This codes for CATSRHPSGLLLMDTQYF.

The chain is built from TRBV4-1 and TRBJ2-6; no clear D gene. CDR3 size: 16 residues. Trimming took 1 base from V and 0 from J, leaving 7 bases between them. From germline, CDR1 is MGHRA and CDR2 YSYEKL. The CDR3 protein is CASSQVSVSGANVLTF. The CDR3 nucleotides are TGCGCCAGCAGCCAAGTCTCGGTCTCTGGGGCCAACGTCCTGACTTTC.

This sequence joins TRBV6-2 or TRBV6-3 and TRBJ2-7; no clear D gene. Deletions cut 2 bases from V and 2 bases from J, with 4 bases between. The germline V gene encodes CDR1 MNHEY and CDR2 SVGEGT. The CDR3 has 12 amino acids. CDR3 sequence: CASSYLAYEQYF. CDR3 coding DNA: TGTGCCAGCAGTTACCTTGCCTACGAGCAGTACTTC.